This T cell receptor beta chain was retrieved from a study of response to subunit inactivated influenza vaccine. With respect to this clonotype: The antigen remains unidentified.

MiXCR, applied by TCRdb to the RT-PCR reads, yields one record per CDR3 protein. The sample contains about 700,000 distinct CDR3 sequences, about 15% of which appear only once. This CDR3 region has 16 residues. The germline V and J ends were trimmed by 7 bases and 0 bases, with 17 bases remaining between them. Overall study results and limits: Authors suggested each seasonal influenza vaccination recruits few new T cells.

This chain connects TRBV12-3 or TRBV12-4 to TRBJ2-3; D may correspond to TRBD1 or TRBD2 (6 bases each). This receptor was taken from a man aged 45-65 years who received an inactivated influenza vaccine. The sequencing here drew on PBMCs from blood, taken 14 to 15 days before vaccination. The CDR3 protein is CASIQEGGLSTDTQYF. The CDR3 nucleotides are TGTGCCAGCATCCAAGAGGGGGGATTAAGCACAGATACGCAGTATTTT.